This paragraph reports one T cell receptor beta chain. Its antigen remains undetermined. Per-base qualities were not stored, and no clone one base away is much larger. The immunoSEQ Assay, a bias-controlled multiplex PCR, was used to amplify TCRbeta CDR3 regions from genomic DNA. In the authors' own workflow: The number of nucleated cells in each sample was estimated from the amplification of reference gene primers within the assay. Sequence reads were collapsed and filtered to measure the absolute abundance of every unique TCRbeta CDR3 rearrangement. Productive Simpson clonality was computed per sample as the square root of Simpson's diversity index over productive rearrangements. Drawn from immuneACCESS, this table holds only the in-frame rearrangements with V and J called that TCRdb kept. Clones are partly lost; checked studies trace under half to an unresolved V gene and leave the rest unexplained. The V and J calls and the clone size are those of that table, but D and trimming were determined from the DNA. This sample has approximately 240,000 clones in its table, and around 85% of those were observed once. Approximately 1.2% of the sample is in the top ten clones.

This sample was taken from a study of blood T cell repertoires in COVID-19 (TCRdb year 2020). General notes on the study: The collaborator samples originated in the United States, Italy and Spain and spanned the acute and convalescent phases of COVID-19. The prospective study material was composed of cDNA or gDNA derived from T cells, B-cell-depleted T cells, or PBMCs. A de-identified subject ID, COVID-19 status, age in years and sex were almost always included in the sample metadata. Samples were obtained from the ongoing ImmuneRACE study (first 160 participants) and from over a thousand subjects provided by 6 global collaborators. Where available, HLA class I and class II types were taken from metadata supplied by the sample provider and were not determined by assay-based typing. The repertoires were released in a freely available public database meant as a resource for research on the immune response to SARS-CoV-2. Deeply sampled blood TCRbeta repertoires from subjects exposed to, actively infected with, or recovered from COVID-19 were included in the dataset.

The paper's findings and limits, for the study overall: How much clinical and demographic metadata was included differed by source and by participant, and the metadata was provided uncurated.

Inclusive of the bounding cysteine and phenylalanine, the CDR3 is 15 residues long. Only the CDR3 portion is preserved as DNA: 45 bases, with reading frame beginning at the first base. Participants in the prospective study were aged about 18 to 95 years, lived in 20 to 25 United States geographic areas, and enrolled through a virtual design. Cohort assignment in the prospective study relied on participant-reported clinical history from a screening survey and a study questionnaire. In the prospective study, mobile phlebotomists collected whole blood, serum and a nasopharyngeal or oropharyngeal swab from each participant. Additional blood draws and questionnaires over an approximately 2-month period could optionally be provided by prospective study participants. Before DNA extraction, blood samples from the prospective study were shipped at room temperature or frozen.

The chain couples TRBV21-1 to TRBJ2-3; the table gives TRBD2 as D, unverified against the DNA. TRBV21-1 corresponds to a pseudogene. The specimen sequenced was PBMCs or T cells enriched from blood (not recorded which). The receptor was isolated from a middle-aged woman with acute COVID-19. CDR3 loop: CASSNWDCGTDTQYF. The nucleotides are TGTGCCAGCAGCAATTGGGACTGCGGCACAGATACGCAGTATTTT.